Listed below are T cell receptor beta chains from one sample, sequenced in a study of metastatic and nonmetastatic thyroid tumors. TCRdb redid the clone calls on the PCR reads using MiXCR. Of roughly 20,000 clones listed, around 26% were seen once; the top ten hold roughly 13%. The sequenced sample was tumor tissue. The receptors here all came from a female donor with papillary thyroid cancer or a benign thyroid nodule (not recorded which). Some clones in this sample may be carry-over from other donors' samples. The conserved cysteine and the conserved F or W are not part of the CDR3 here. The D gene is left open where the match is weak. Clone sizes are given selectively: once, few, many, or a class where the clone is expanded.

clone_size: few; d_call: .; v_call: TRBV28; cdr3_aa: ASSNPGKLSYEQY
clone_size: .; d_call: .; v_call: TRBV6-1; cdr3_aa: ASRTTDFYEQY
clone_size: medium-sized; d_call: .; v_call: TRBV28; cdr3_aa: ASTSSREGNQPQH
clone_size: few; d_call: .; v_call: TRBV5-1; cdr3_aa: ASSLGVNYGYT
clone_size: many; d_call: .; v_call: TRBV20-1; cdr3_aa: SARRRAPAHNEQF
clone_size: many; d_call: TRBD2; v_call: TRBV11-2; cdr3_aa: ASSLDLPGLAGTGETQY
clone_size: few; d_call: .; v_call: TRBV2; cdr3_aa: ASSPRAYEQY
clone_size: .; d_call: .; v_call: TRBV6-2/TRBV6-3; cdr3_aa: ASSYDQGKAF
clone_size: .; d_call: TRBD2; v_call: TRBV7-2; cdr3_aa: ASSRGTSGTWGLF
clone_size: few; d_call: .; v_call: TRBV7-9; cdr3_aa: ASSLQLEAF
clone_size: .; d_call: TRBD1; v_call: TRBV7-9; cdr3_aa: ASSLGQGTYGYT
clone_size: few; d_call: .; v_call: TRBV24-1; cdr3_aa: ATSDLPGGDQY
clone_size: few; d_call: .; v_call: TRBV2; cdr3_aa: ASSGQYGWNT
clone_size: .; d_call: TRBD1; v_call: TRBV6-2/TRBV6-3; cdr3_aa: ASRSVTGGNYGYT
clone_size: medium-sized; d_call: .; v_call: TRBV19; cdr3_aa: ASSPSFLANYGYT
clone_size: few; d_call: .; v_call: TRBV19; cdr3_aa: ASSIVGQPQH
clone_size: .; d_call: .; v_call: TRBV4-1; cdr3_aa: ASSQEGTDYYEQY
clone_size: few; d_call: .; v_call: TRBV19; cdr3_aa: ASSKLVYNEQF
clone_size: .; d_call: .; v_call: TRBV6-1; cdr3_aa: ASSGLGGNEQF
clone_size: medium-sized; d_call: .; v_call: TRBV7-2; cdr3_aa: ASSSPPRADTQY
clone_size: .; d_call: TRBD1; v_call: TRBV28; cdr3_aa: ASRTGGGNEKLF
clone_size: .; d_call: TRBD2; v_call: TRBV6-2/TRBV6-3; cdr3_aa: ASSYYLGGTSGSYNEQF
clone_size: .; d_call: .; v_call: TRBV12-3/TRBV12-4; cdr3_aa: ASSPTGLGANTGELF
clone_size: few; d_call: .; v_call: TRBV28; cdr3_aa: ASSLGEIHNEQY
clone_size: .; d_call: .; v_call: TRBV11-2; cdr3_aa: ASSPFSGNTIY
clone_size: .; d_call: .; v_call: TRBV20-1; cdr3_aa: SARIFGQTSYEQY
clone_size: many; d_call: TRBD1; v_call: TRBV5-6; cdr3_aa: ASSLSQGLLGYT
clone_size: .; d_call: TRBD2; v_call: TRBV4-1; cdr3_aa: ASSQEAPGGGLDEQY
clone_size: few; d_call: .; v_call: TRBV6-6; cdr3_aa: ASSYSPEQGGYEQY